The clone carrying this T cell receptor (beta chain) was seen repeatedly, ten times or more. The data were taken from a study of T cell changes during pregnancy in multiple sclerosis. Generated by immunoSEQ multiplex PCR, the TCRdb table keeps only in-frame clones and is missing some. The sample has 55,000 to 85,000 clones; around nine tenths are singletons. V was pared by 0 bases and J by 3 bases, with 8 bases between. CDR3 length: 13 amino acids. The germline V gene encodes CDR1 GTSNPN and CDR2 SVGIG (reference sequence). The source is a female donor with multiple sclerosis, enrolled in a pregnancy study. Sequencing was performed on CD4+ T cells from peripheral blood mononuclear cells, taken after pregnancy. The chain carries TRBV30 and TRBJ1-2; possible D gene TRBD1, 5 bases. The CDR3 nucleotides read TGTGCCTGGAGTGTGGGAGGGGACTATGGCTACACCTTC. It yields the protein CAWSVGGDYGYTF.